This note documents a single TCR beta chain sequence. A read error may produce the germline difference seen at one junction end. CDR1 MNHEY and CDR2 SVGEGT come from the germline V gene. CDR3 length: 17 amino acids. Primers used in a second PCR of roughly 7 to 12 cycles were a sample-barcoded 5' primer and a J-beta primer mix. TCRdb re-called the 5' RACE reads through MiXCR, storing one row per CDR3 protein. The repertoire holds more than 1,000,000 distinct CDR3 sequences, with approximately 26% as singletons. The sample originates from a study of blood T cells in healthy people across ages. Study-wide context: Capture by template switching was about one barcoded beta molecule per two T cells.

Researchers collected roughly 9.8 milliliters of peripheral blood from every single donor. Researchers report isolating at least 7 million PBMCs per sample. This sample also appeared in a second study, on T cells of mothers and their children.

Material for sequencing was blood. The clonotype comes from a girl aged 2 to 9 in good health. The genes are TRBV6-2 or TRBV6-3 and TRBJ2-3; TRBD2 matches 7 bases. The CDR3 protein is CASGYGWRGSGTDTQYF. For the CDR3, the DNA is TGTGCCAGCGGTTACGGTTGGCGGGGGTCAGGCACAGATACGCAGTATTTT.